This record concerns one T cell receptor (beta chain) sequence. Its antigen is as yet unknown. Per germline, CDR1 GTSNPN and CDR2 SVGIG (reference sequence). There are 12 residues in the CDR3. The V end lost 0 bases, the J end lost 3 bases, and 6 bases lay between the germline ends. The data are from a study of shared clonotypes between healthy human individuals. Study results and caveats: A generally larger estimated richness was seen in naive subsets than in memory subsets.

Here immunoSEQ multiplex PCR was the method, and the copy in TCRdb shows in-frame clones only, minus some. The repertoire holds 900,000 to 1,200,000 clones, with around 78% as singletons. This chain connects TRBV30 to TRBJ2-7; no firm D call. The sequenced material came from memory CD4+ T cells from PBMCs. Subset specified: CD45RA-negative fraction. The source is a young man in good health. Some clones in this sample may be carry-over from other donors' samples. CDR3 DNA sequence: TGTGCCTGGAGTGTAAGTCTCTACGAGCAGTACTTC. Protein sequence: CAWSVSLYEQYF.